This T cell receptor (beta chain) was profiled in a study of cytomegalovirus exposure and HLA in healthy donors. General observations from the study: With high specificity and sensitivity, the classifier reportedly diagnosed cytomegalovirus status. Later, an analysis found that TCR clusters from the first cohort tended to co-occur in the roughly 110 validation repertoires.

A single count supports this clone. Its antigen remains unknown. The protocol was immunoSEQ multiplex PCR, while the TCRdb copy is restricted to in-frame clones and leaves out a portion. The sample holds around 62,000 clones; about 89% are singletons and the top ten take about 1.5%. This CDR3 spans 16 amino acids. Germline V gene data show CDR1 as MGHRA and CDR2 as YSYEKL. Trimming took 1 base from V and 4 from J; bases not matched to a gene: 5. These donors were members of the approximately 120-subject validation cohort, a group separate from the roughly 670-subject first cohort. The V call is TRBV4-1, the J call TRBJ2-5, with 11 bases that match TRBD1. The specimen sequenced was PBMCs. The origin of this receptor is a woman aged 18-30 years in good health and CMV-seronegative. The CDR3 loop is CASSQARDRGLETQYF. The CDR3 DNA reads as TGCGCCAGCAGCCAAGCCCGGGACAGGGGGTTAGAGACCCAGTACTTC.